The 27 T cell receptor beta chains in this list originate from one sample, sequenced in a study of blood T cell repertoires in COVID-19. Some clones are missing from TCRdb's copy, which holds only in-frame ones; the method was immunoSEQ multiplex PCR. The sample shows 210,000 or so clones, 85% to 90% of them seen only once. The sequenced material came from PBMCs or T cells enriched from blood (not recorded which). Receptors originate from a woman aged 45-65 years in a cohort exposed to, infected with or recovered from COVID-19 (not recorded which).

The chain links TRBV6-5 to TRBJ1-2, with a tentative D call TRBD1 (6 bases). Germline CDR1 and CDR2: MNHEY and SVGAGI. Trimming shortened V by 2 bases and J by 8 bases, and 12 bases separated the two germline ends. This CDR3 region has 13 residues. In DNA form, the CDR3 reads TGTGCCAGCAGTTACAGGGGACATAAAGGCTACACCTTC. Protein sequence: CASSYRGHKGYTF.

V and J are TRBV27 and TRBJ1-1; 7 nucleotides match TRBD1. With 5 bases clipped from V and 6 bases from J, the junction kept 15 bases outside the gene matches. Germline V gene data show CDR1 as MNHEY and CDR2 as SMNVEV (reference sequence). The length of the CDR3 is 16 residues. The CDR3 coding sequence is TGTGCCAGCAGTACCTACAGGGGCTCCTTCAGGTCTGAAGCTTTCTTT. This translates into CASSTYRGSFRSEAFF.

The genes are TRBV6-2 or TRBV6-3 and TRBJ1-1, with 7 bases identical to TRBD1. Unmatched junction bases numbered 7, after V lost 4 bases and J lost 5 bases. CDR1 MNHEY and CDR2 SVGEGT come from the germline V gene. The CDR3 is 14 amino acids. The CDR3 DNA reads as TGTGCCAGCAGTTTTTCAGGGGGTCGGACTGAAGCTTTCTTT. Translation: CASSFSGGRTEAFF.

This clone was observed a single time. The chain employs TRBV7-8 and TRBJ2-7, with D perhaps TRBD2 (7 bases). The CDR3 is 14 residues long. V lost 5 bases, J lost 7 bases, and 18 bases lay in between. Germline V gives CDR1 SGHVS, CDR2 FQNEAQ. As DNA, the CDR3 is TGTGCCAGCAGCCAAGGGGGGGCCGCCAGGGAGCAGTACTTC. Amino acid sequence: CASSQGGAAREQYF.

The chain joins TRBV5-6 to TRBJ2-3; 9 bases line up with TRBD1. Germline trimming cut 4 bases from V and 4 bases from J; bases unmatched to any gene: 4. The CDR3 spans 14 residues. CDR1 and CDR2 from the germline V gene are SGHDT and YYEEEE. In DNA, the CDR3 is TGTGCCAGCAGCCAACGACAGGGGGCAGATACGCAGTATTTT. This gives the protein CASSQRQGADTQYF.

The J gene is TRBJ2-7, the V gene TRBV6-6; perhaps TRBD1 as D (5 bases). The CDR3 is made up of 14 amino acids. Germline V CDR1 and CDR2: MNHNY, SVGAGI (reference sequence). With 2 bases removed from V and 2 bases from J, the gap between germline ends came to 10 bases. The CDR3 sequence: CASSYTGGAYEQYF. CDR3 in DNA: TGTGCCAGCAGTTACACAGGTGGCGCCTACGAGCAGTACTTC.

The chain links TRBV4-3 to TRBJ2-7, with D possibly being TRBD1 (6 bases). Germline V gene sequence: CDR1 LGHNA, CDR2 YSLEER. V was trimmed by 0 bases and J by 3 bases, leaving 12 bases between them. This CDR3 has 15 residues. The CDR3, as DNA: TGCGCCAGCAGCCAAGATGGGCAGGGGATCTACGAGCAGTACTTC. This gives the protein CASSQDGQGIYEQYF.

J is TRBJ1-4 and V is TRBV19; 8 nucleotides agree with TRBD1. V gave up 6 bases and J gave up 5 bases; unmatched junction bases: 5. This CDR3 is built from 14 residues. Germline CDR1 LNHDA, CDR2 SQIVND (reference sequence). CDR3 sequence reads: CASRNRDRNEKLFF. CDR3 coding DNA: TGTGCCAGTAGAAACCGGGACAGGAATGAAAAACTGTTTTTT.

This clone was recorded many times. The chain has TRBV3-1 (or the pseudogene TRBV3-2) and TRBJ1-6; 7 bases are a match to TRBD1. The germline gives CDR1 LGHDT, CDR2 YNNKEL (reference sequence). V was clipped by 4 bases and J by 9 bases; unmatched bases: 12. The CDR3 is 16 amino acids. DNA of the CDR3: TGTGCCAGCAGCCCGACAGGGACCCGGCTTTCTTCACCCCTCCACTTT. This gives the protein CASSPTGTRLSSPLHF.

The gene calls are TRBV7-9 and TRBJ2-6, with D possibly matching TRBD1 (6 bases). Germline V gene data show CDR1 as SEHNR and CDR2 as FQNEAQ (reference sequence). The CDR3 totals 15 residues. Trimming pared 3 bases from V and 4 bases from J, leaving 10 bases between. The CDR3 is CASSFGQPGANVLTF. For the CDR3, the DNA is TGTGCCAGCAGCTTCGGACAGCCCGGGGCCAACGTCCTGACTTTC.

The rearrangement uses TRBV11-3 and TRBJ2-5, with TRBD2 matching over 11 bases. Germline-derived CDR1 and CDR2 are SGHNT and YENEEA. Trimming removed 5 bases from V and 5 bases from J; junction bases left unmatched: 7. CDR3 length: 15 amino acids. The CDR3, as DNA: TGTGCCAGCAGCGTTACTAGCGGGGGTTATGAGACCCAGTACTTC. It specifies CASSVTSGGYETQYF.

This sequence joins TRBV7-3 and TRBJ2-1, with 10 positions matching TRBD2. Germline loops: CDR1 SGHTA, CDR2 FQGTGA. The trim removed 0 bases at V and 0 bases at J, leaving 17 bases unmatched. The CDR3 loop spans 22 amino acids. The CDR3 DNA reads TGTGCCAGCAGCTTAACAGGGGTGGCTAGCGGGGGCCTTTGGAGCTCCTACAATGAGCAGTTCTTC. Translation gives CASSLTGVASGGLWSSYNEQFF.

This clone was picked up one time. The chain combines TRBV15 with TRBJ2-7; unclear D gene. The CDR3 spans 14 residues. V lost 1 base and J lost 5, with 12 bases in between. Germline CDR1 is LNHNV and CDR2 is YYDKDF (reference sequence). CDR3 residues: CATSRVHLIHEQYF. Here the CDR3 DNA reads TGTGCCACCAGCAGAGTGCACTTAATCCACGAGCAGTACTTC.

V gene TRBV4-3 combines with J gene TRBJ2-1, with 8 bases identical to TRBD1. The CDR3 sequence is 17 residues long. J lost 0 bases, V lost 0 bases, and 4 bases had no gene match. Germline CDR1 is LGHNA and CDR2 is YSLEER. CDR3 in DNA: TGCGCCAGCAGCCAAGACCCGACAGGGGTCTCCTACAATGAGCAGTTCTTC. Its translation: CASSQDPTGVSYNEQFF.

The CDR3: CASSFADYRAQYF. In DNA form, the CDR3 reads TGTGCCAGCAGTTTCGCGGACTATCGAGCGCAGTATTTT. The rearrangement uses TRBV12-3 or TRBV12-4 and TRBJ2-3; D perhaps matches TRBD2 (6 bases). The length of the CDR3 is 13 residues. V was pared by 3 bases and J by 10 bases, with 14 bases between.

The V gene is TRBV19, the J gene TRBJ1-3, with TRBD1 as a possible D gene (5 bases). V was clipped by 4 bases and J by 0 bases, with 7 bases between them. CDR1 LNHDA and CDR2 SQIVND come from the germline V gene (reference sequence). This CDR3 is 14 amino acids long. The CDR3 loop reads CASSTGHSGNTIYF. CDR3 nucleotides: TGTGCCAGTAGTACAGGGCACTCTGGAAACACCATATATTTT.

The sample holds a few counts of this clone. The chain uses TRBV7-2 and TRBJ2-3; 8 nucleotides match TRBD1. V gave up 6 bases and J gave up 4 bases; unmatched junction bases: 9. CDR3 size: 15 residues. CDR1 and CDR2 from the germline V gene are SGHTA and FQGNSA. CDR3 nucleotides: TGTGCCAGCAGGAAAATAACGGACAGGGCAGATACGCAGTATTTT. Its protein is CASRKITDRADTQYF.

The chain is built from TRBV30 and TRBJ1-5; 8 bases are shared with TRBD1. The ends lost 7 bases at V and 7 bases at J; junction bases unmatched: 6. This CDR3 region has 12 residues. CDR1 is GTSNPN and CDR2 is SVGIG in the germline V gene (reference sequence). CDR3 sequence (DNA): TGTGCCTTTACCCAGGGGGCCCAGCCCCAGCATTTT. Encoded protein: CAFTQGAQPQHF.

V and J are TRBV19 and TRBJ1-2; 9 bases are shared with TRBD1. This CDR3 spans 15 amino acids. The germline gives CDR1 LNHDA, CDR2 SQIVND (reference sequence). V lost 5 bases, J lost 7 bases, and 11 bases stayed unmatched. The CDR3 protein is CASSLGDRVTAGYTF. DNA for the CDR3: TGTGCCAGTAGTCTAGGGGACAGGGTAACCGCTGGCTACACCTTC.

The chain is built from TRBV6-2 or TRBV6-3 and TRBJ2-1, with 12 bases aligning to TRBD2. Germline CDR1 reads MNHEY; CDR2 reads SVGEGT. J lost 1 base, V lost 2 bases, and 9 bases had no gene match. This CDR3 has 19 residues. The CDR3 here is CASSYPTSGGQLSYNEQFF. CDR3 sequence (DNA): TGTGCCAGCAGTTACCCTACTAGCGGGGGGCAACTTTCCTACAATGAGCAGTTCTTC.

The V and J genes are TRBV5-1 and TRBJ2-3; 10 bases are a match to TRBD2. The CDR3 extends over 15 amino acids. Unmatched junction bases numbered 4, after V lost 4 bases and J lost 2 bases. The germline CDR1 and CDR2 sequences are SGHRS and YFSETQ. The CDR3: CASSIAGGLTDTQYF. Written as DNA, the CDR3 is TGCGCCAGCAGCATAGCGGGGGGACTCACAGATACGCAGTATTTT.

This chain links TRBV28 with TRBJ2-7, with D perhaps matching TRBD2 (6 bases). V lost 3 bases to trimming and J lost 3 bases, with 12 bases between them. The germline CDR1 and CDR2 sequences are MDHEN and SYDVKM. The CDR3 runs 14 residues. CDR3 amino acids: CASSLGTVIYEQYF. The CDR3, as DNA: TGTGCCAGCAGTTTGGGGACTGTAATCTACGAGCAGTACTTC.

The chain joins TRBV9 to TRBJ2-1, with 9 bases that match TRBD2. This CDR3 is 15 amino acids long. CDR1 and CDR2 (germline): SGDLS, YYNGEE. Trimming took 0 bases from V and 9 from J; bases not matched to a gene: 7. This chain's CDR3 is CASSVEFAGGAEQFF. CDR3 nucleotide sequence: TGTGCCAGCAGCGTAGAATTCGCGGGGGGGGCTGAGCAGTTCTTC.

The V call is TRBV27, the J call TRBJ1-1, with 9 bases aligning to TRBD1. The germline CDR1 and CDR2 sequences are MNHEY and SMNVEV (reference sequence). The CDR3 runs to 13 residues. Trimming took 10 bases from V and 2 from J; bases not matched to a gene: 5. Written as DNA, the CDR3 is TGTGCCACCGGACAGGGGCCAAACACTGAAGCTTTCTTT. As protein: CATGQGPNTEAFF.

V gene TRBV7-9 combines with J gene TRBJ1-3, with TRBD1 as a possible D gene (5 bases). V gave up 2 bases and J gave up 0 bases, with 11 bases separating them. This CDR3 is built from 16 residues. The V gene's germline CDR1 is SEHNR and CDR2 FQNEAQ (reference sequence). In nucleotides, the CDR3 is TGTGCCAGCAGCTTAACAACAGGATACTCTGGAAACACCATATATTTT. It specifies CASSLTTGYSGNTIYF.

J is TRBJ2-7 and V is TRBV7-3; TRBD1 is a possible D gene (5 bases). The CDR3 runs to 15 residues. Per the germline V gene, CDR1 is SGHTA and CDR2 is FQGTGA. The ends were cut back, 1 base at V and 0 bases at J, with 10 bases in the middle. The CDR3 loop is CASSLSRGLSYEQYF. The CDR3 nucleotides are TGTGCCAGCAGCTTAAGTAGGGGCCTCTCCTACGAGCAGTACTTC.

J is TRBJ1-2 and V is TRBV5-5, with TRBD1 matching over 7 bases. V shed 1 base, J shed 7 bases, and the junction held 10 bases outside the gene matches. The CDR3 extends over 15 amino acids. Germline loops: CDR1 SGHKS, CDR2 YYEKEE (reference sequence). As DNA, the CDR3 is TGTGCCAGCAGCTTGCCCCTAGGGGGCTTTTTTGGCTACACCTTC. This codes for CASSLPLGGFFGYTF.